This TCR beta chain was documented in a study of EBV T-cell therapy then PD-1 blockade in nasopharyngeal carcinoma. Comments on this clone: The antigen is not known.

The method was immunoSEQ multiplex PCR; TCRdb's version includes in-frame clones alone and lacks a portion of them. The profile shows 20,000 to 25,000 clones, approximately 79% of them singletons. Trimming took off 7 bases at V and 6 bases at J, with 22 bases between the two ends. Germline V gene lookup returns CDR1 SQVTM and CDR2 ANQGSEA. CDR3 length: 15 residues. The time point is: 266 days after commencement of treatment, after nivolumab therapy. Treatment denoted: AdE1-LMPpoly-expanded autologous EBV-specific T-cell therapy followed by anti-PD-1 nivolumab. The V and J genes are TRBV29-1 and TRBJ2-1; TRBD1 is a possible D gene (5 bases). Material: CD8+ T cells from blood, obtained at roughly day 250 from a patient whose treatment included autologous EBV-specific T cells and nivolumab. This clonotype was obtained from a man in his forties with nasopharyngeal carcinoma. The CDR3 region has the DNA TGCAGCGCCCAGTTCAGTAGGGGAAGAGGCAATGAGCAGTTCTTC. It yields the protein CSAQFSRGRGNEQFF.